The T cell receptor (beta chain) described here comes from a study of neurological immune-mediated disorders. Points from the study as a whole: Multiple sclerosis, the disease with the least TCR clonal expansion, fell below healthy controls, whereas HTLV-1-associated myelopathy showed the most.

Synthesis of cDNA was carried out by template-switch 5'RACE. The reaction used 10-nucleotide random UMIs. A single record per CDR3 protein comes from TCRdb applying MiXCR to the 5' RACE reads. The sample has some 46,000 distinct CDR3 sequences, about 9.4% seen once; the top ten hold roughly 5.3%. This clonotype was recorded many times. Its antigen is undetermined. The CDR3 contains 14 residues. Germline-derived CDR1 and CDR2 are ENHRY and SYGVKD. The V end lost 10 bases, the J end lost 12 bases, and 28 bases lay between the germline ends. This clonotype originated in a man between 65 and 85 years old with HTLV-1-associated myelopathy (HAM/TSP). J is TRBJ2-7 and V is TRBV10-3; D may be TRBD2 (5 bases). Sequenced material: PBMCs. Here the CDR3 DNA reads TGTGCCACGCGACTGGGAGCCGACCTACGATATTGGTACTTC. Translation gives CATRLGADLRYWYF.